In this sample, the clone carrying this T cell receptor beta chain turned up a few times. The data were taken from a study of patients and donors after allogeneic stem cell transplantation. A single record per CDR3 protein comes from TCRdb applying MiXCR to the RT-PCR reads. The repertoire includes about 960,000 distinct CDR3 sequences, about a sixth of them detected once, and around 6% sits in the top ten. Germline CDR1 is KGHSH and CDR2 is LQKENI. This CDR3 is 12 amino acids long. Trimming cost V 3 bases and J 9 bases; bases outside gene matches: 3. Specimen: blood, either unsorted or a sorted T cell fraction (not recorded which). This chain links TRBV18 with TRBJ2-7; 9 bases align to TRBD1. The clonotype was recovered from a human donor who was either an allogeneic HSCT recipient or a stem cell or donor lymphocyte infusion donor (not recorded which). It is not recorded whose cells these are; they may come from a transplant donor. In nucleotides, the CDR3 is TGTGCCAGCTCACCGGGACAGGGCCGGCAGTACTTC. This codes for CASSPGQGRQYF. Combining the CDR3 with reference TRBV18 and TRBJ2-7 gives the whole variable domain NAGVMQNPRHLVRRRGQEARLRCSPMKGHSHVYWYRQLPEEGLKFMVYLQKENIIDESGMPKERFSAEFPKEGPSILRIQQVVRGDSAAYFCASSPGQGRQYFGPGTRLTVT.